Below, 19 T cell receptor beta chains from the same sample are listed, as sequenced in a study of blood T cell repertoires in COVID-19. The repertoire was sequenced with immunoSEQ multiplex PCR; TCRdb's copy has only in-frame clones and lacks some. The table has 250,000 to 350,000 clones, about 89% seen once. The sequenced material came from peripheral blood. The receptor set was obtained from a woman between 45 and 65 years old who had recovered from COVID-19.

This chain connects TRBV28 to TRBJ2-7, with 9 bases aligning to TRBD2. CDR1 MDHEN and CDR2 SYDVKM come from the germline V gene. This CDR3 contains 15 residues. V gave up 3 bases and J gave up 4 bases; unmatched junction bases: 7. The CDR3 DNA follows: TGTGCCAGCAGTTTCGCTAGCGGGGTCCTGTACGAGCAGTACTTC. It encodes CASSFASGVLYEQYF. Combining the CDR3 with reference TRBV28 and TRBJ2-7 gives the whole variable domain DVKVTQSSRYLVKRTGEKVFLECVQDMDHENMFWYRQDPGLGLRLIYFSYDVKMKEKGDIPEGYSVSREKKERFSLILESASTNQTSMYLCASSFASGVLYEQYFGPGTRLTVT.

The J gene is TRBJ2-5, the V gene TRBV7-2, with 9 bases identical to TRBD2. CDR1 is SGHTA, CDR2 FQGNSA, per germline. The CDR3 has 16 residues. The V segment lost 0 bases and the J segment 3 bases; nucleotides outside the gene matches: 5. The CDR3 nucleotides are TGTGCCAGCAGCTTAGCGTTGTCTAGCGGGGAAGAGACCCAGTACTTC. Translation: CASSLALSSGEETQYF. Together with reference TRBV7-2 and TRBJ2-5, the CDR3 gives the full variable domain: GAGVSQSPSNKVTEKGKDVELRCDPISGHTALYWYRQSLGQGLEFLIYFQGNSAPDKSGLPSDRFSAERTGGSVSTLTIQRTQQEDSAVYLCASSLALSSGEETQYFGPGTRLLVL.

This clone was observed a few times. CDR3: CASSLRVRGYEQYF. CDR3 DNA: TGTGCCAGCAGTCTAAGGGTCCGGGGCTACGAGCAGTACTTC. The V call is TRBV28, the J call TRBJ2-7; possibly TRBD2 for D (5 bases). From germline, CDR1 is MDHEN and CDR2 SYDVKM. The V end lost 5 bases, the J end lost 3 bases, and 14 bases lay between the germline ends. The length of the CDR3 is 14 residues.

The chain couples TRBV12-3 or TRBV12-4 to TRBJ1-2; D unclear. The V gene lost 2 bases and the J gene lost 4 bases, with 5 bases spanning the gap. There are 12 residues in the CDR3. CDR3 DNA sequence: TGTGCCAGCAGTTTATCAATCTATGGCTACACCTTC. It translates to CASSLSIYGYTF.

The J gene is TRBJ2-7, the V gene TRBV4-3, with D uncertain. This CDR3 contains 13 residues. The V end lost 2 bases, the J end lost 4 bases, and 9 bases lay between the germline ends. CDR1 LGHNA and CDR2 YSLEER come from the germline V gene. CDR3 amino acids: CASSQNIGYEQYF. CDR3 coding DNA: TGCGCCAGCAGCCAAAATATCGGGTACGAGCAGTACTTC.

J is TRBJ1-2 and V is TRBV6-1; 9 bases align to TRBD1. V shed 3 bases and J 4 bases; nucleotides not matched to a gene: 3. The CDR3 sequence is 14 residues long. The germline V gene has CDR1 MNHNS and CDR2 SASEGT. The CDR3 is CASSDRTGVYGYTF. CDR3 DNA: TGTGCCAGCAGTGACCGGACAGGGGTCTATGGCTACACCTTC.

The CDR3: CAWTSGPQRRETQYF. The CDR3 DNA follows: TGTGCCTGGACTAGCGGGCCCCAGCGTAGGGAGACCCAGTACTTC. V gene TRBV30 combines with J gene TRBJ2-5; the match to TRBD2 covers 8 bases. The CDR3 runs to 15 residues. The germline V gene has CDR1 GTSNPN and CDR2 SVGIG (reference sequence). Trimming at V came to 4 bases and at J to 5 bases, leaving 12 bases not matched to a gene.

The V and J genes are TRBV6-2 or TRBV6-3 and TRBJ2-3, with TRBD2 identical over 7 bases. The CDR3 length is 12 residues. Trimming at V came to 6 bases and at J to 6 bases, leaving 3 bases not matched to a gene. Germline CDR1 is MNHEY and CDR2 is SVGEGT. CDR3 loop: CASSPGGDTQYF. The CDR3 coding sequence is TGTGCCAGCAGCCCCGGGGGGGATACGCAGTATTTT.

The chain joins TRBV7-2 to TRBJ2-7; a possible D gene is TRBD1 (6 bases). The CDR3 length is 14 residues. V shed 0 bases and J shed 3 bases, with 9 bases lying between them. CDR1 and CDR2 from the germline V gene are SGHTA and FQGNSA. The CDR3: CASSLADRFYEQYF. The DNA of the CDR3 is TGTGCCAGCAGCTTAGCGGACAGATTCTACGAGCAGTACTTC.

The chain recombines TRBV9 with TRBJ1-2; D is unresolved. CDR1 is SGDLS and CDR2 is YYNGEE in the germline V gene. This CDR3 has 13 residues. V was shortened by 3 bases and J by 8 bases, with 14 bases between the two germline ends. CDR3 sequence (DNA): TGTGCCAGCAGCGGGGCGGGAAGCTGGGGCTACACCTTC. It encodes CASSGAGSWGYTF.

This clone was detected once. The chain has TRBV5-6 and TRBJ1-5; D possibly corresponds to TRBD1 (6 bases). The CDR3 is 16 amino acids. Trimming pared 0 bases from V and 6 bases from J, leaving 16 bases between. Per the germline V gene, CDR1 is SGHDT and CDR2 is YYEEEE. DNA for the CDR3: TGTGCCAGCAGCTTGGCCGGGCAGGGGCTCAGTCAGCCCCAGCATTTT. As protein: CASSLAGQGLSQPQHF.

The chain recombines TRBV7-6 with TRBJ2-5, with a tentative D call TRBD1 (6 bases). Germline lookup yields CDR1 SGHVS and CDR2 FNYEAQ. Trimming removed 5 bases from V and 1 base from J, with 11 bases in between. This CDR3 spans 14 amino acids. CDR3 residues: CASSTHRVQETQYF. In DNA form, the CDR3 reads TGTGCCAGCAGCACACACAGGGTCCAAGAGACCCAGTACTTC.

The V gene is TRBV6-4, the J gene TRBJ1-5, with 9 bases fitting TRBD1. The V segment lost 11 bases and the J segment 6 bases; nucleotides outside the gene matches: 20. There are 17 residues in the CDR3. Germline V gene data show CDR1 as MRHNA and CDR2 as SNTAGT. Here the CDR3 reads CAGMGERDRVRSQPQHF. The CDR3 coding sequence is TGTGCCGGAATGGGGGAACGGGACAGGGTTCGAAGTCAGCCCCAGCATTTT.

J is TRBJ1-5 and V is TRBV12-3 or TRBV12-4, with D hard to call. Deletions cut 7 bases from V and 9 bases from J, with 10 bases between. This CDR3 region has 11 residues. This CDR3 is CASTTTGPQHF. The CDR3 DNA is TGTGCCAGCACCACGACGGGGCCCCAGCATTTT.

The chain recombines TRBV29-1 with TRBJ1-1, with 7 bases fitting TRBD1. J lost 4 bases, V lost 8 bases, and 10 bases had no gene match. The CDR3 totals 13 residues. CDR1 is SQVTM and CDR2 is ANQGSEA in the germline V gene. CDR3 in amino acids: CSFWGQGGTEAFF. CDR3 nucleotides: TGCAGCTTTTGGGGGCAGGGGGGCACTGAAGCTTTCTTT.

Concerning this clone: One end of the junction is discordant with germline, which a read error may explain. The CDR3 DNA follows: TGTGCTAGCAGCTTCAGGCTCCAAGAGACCCAGTACTTC. It codes for CASSFRLQETQYF. The chain couples TRBV7-7 to TRBJ2-5; the D is unclear. Per the germline V gene, CDR1 is SSHAT and CDR2 is FNYEAQ (reference sequence). CDR3 length: 13 amino acids.

V usage is TRBV11-2 and J usage is TRBJ2-1, with a tentative D call TRBD2 (5 bases). The CDR3 spans 14 residues. With 6 bases removed from V and 7 bases from J, the gap between germline ends came to 16 bases. The V gene's germline CDR1 is SGHAT and CDR2 FQNNGV. CDR3 coding DNA: TGTGCCAGCAGGCACGTCGGGGTCCGTAATGAGCAGTTCTTC. This sequence encodes CASRHVGVRNEQFF.

The V call is TRBV6-5, the J call TRBJ1-4; unclear D gene. V lost 7 bases and J lost 0, with 6 bases in between. This CDR3 region has 13 residues. CDR1 is MNHEY and CDR2 is SVGAGI in the germline V gene. The CDR3 protein is CASISATNEKLFF. In nucleotides, the CDR3 is TGTGCCAGCATTTCCGCAACTAATGAAAAACTGTTTTTT.

The chain combines TRBV28 with TRBJ2-7; D may be TRBD1 (6 bases). CDR1 and CDR2 from the germline V gene are MDHEN and SYDVKM. The CDR3 extends over 14 amino acids. The V and J ends lost 5 bases and 4 bases respectively, with 15 bases between them. CDR3 DNA sequence: TGTGCCAGCAGTCCCCACAGGGCCTCTTACGAGCAGTACTTC. This sequence encodes CASSPHRASYEQYF.